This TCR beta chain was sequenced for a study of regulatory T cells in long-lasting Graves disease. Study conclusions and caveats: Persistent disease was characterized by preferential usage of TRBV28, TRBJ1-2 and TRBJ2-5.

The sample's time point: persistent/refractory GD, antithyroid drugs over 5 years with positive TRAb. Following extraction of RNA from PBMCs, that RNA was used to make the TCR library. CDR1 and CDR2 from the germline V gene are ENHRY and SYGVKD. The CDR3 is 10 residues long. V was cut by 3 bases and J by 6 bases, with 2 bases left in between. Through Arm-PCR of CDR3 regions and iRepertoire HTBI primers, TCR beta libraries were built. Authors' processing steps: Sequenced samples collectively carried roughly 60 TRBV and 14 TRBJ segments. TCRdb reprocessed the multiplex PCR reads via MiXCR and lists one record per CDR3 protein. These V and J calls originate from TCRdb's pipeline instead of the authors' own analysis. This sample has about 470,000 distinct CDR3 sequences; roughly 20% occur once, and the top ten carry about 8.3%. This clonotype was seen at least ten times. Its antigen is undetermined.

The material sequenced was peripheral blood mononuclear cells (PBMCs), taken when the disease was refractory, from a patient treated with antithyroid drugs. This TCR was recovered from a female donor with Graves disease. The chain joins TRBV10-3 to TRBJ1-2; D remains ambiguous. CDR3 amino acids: CAISDNGYTF. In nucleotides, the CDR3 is TGTGCCATCAGTGATAATGGCTACACCTTC.